These 20 T cell receptor beta chains originate from one sample sequenced in a study of Ad26.COV2.S vaccination and SARS-CoV-2 variants (dated by TCRdb to the early 2020s). The protocol used for the library was the immunoSEQ multiplex PCR assay. TCRdb took over this immuneACCESS table, retaining in-frame rearrangements with V and J assigned. Such tables are incomplete; in checked studies, under half of the missing clones stem from an unresolved V gene, and the remainder is unexplained. The sample has over 110,000 clones on record, around 86% of them singletons. The top ten clonotypes cover less than 6% of the sample. According to the study, the label for this sample's time point signals: individuals recovered from natural SARS-CoV-2 infection. Sequencing was performed on peripheral blood, taken after recovery from COVID-19. The receptor source for this set is a human donor who had recovered from COVID-19.

The J gene is TRBJ1-1, the V gene TRBV10-3; D gene ambiguous. Trimming took off 2 bases at V and 0 bases at J, with 10 bases between the two ends. The CDR3 has 15 amino acids. The germline V gene encodes CDR1 ENHRY and CDR2 SYGVKD. The CDR3, as DNA: TGTGCCATCAGTGAGCGATCCCTTGTGAACACTGAAGCTTTCTTT. Protein: CAISERSLVNTEAFF.

The chain couples TRBV5-5 to TRBJ1-4, with TRBD1 matching over 8 bases. V trimming: 0 bases; J trimming: 10 bases; junction bases outside the gene matches: 8. The CDR3 runs to 15 residues. Per the germline V gene, CDR1 is SGHKS and CDR2 is YYEKEE (reference sequence). CDR3 DNA: TGTGCCAGCAGCTTGGATGGTGACAGGGGAGTAAAACTGTTTTTT. This codes for CASSLDGDRGVKLFF. Together with reference TRBV5-5 and TRBJ1-4, the CDR3 gives the full variable domain: DAGVTQSPTHLIKTRGQQVTLRCSPISGHKSVSWYQQVLGQGPQFIFQYYEKEERGRGNFPDRFSARQFPNYSSELNVNALLLGDSALYLCASSLDGDRGVKLFFGSGTQLSVL.

A few counts support this clone. The gene calls are TRBV29-1 and TRBJ2-2; the match to TRBD1 covers 7 bases. Trimming cost V 4 bases and J 5 bases; bases outside gene matches: 7. The CDR3 contains 14 residues. In germline, CDR1 is SQVTM, CDR2 ANQGSEA. The CDR3 protein is CSVGQGTSTGELFF. For the CDR3, the DNA is TGCAGCGTTGGACAGGGAACCTCAACCGGGGAGCTGTTTTTT.

The V gene is TRBV5-4, the J gene TRBJ2-1, with 7 bases identical to TRBD2. The CDR3 covers 13 residues. Germline values: CDR1 SGHNT, CDR2 YYREEE (reference sequence). V shed 3 bases, J shed 10 bases, and the junction held 7 bases outside the gene matches. CDR3 protein: CASSYYLSGEQFF. DNA for the CDR3: TGTGCCAGCAGCTACTATCTTAGCGGGGAGCAGTTCTTC.

The V gene is TRBV5-1, the J gene TRBJ1-4; D ambiguous. The CDR3 extends over 15 amino acids. Trimming left V 4 bases short and J 0 bases short, with 10 bases between. Per the germline V gene, CDR1 is SGHRS and CDR2 is YFSETQ. The CDR3 nucleotides read TGCGCCAGCAGCCCGACTGCTGCAACTAATGAAAAACTGTTTTTT. Its translation: CASSPTAATNEKLFF.

The chain joins TRBV27 to TRBJ2-1, with TRBD2 matching 9 bases. The V segment lost 5 bases and the J segment 6 bases; nucleotides outside the gene matches: 14. The CDR3 extends over 17 amino acids. The germline V gene has CDR1 MNHEY and CDR2 SMNVEV (reference sequence). The CDR3 sequence is CASSLTPPGRGGNEQFF. CDR3 nucleotide sequence: TGTGCCAGCAGTCTCACGCCCCCGGGGCGGGGGGGCAATGAGCAGTTCTTC.

V gene TRBV6-4 combines with J gene TRBJ2-3; 11 bases line up with TRBD2. Germline trimming cut 0 bases from V and 2 bases from J; bases unmatched to any gene: 1. CDR3 length: 16 residues. From germline, CDR1 is MRHNA and CDR2 SNTAGT. CDR3 sequence: CASSDSSGGATDTQYF. In DNA, the CDR3 is TGTGCCAGCAGTGACTCTAGCGGGGGGGCCACAGATACGCAGTATTTT.

This clone was recorded a few times. The chain is built from TRBV3-1 (or the pseudogene TRBV3-2) and TRBJ2-2, with D possibly being TRBD1 (6 bases). The CDR3 length is 14 residues. CDR1 and CDR2 from the germline V gene are LGHDT and YNNKEL (reference sequence). V was trimmed by 3 bases and J by 4 bases, leaving 9 bases between them. The DNA of the CDR3 is TGTGCCAGCAGCCATCAGGGGCGCACCGGGGAGCTGTTTTTT. The encoded protein is CASSHQGRTGELFF.

This rearrangement joins TRBV18 to TRBJ1-4; TRBD1 might be the D (6 bases). With 1 base removed from V and 0 bases from J, the gap between germline ends came to 15 bases. The CDR3 totals 18 residues. From germline, CDR1 is KGHSH and CDR2 LQKENI. The CDR3, as DNA: TGTGCCAGCTCACCACGGGACAAACTATCTGCAACTAATGAAAAACTGTTTTTT. Residues: CASSPRDKLSATNEKLFF.

This clone was seen just once. The gene calls are TRBV19 and TRBJ2-7, with D hard to call. Trimming removed 5 bases from V and 3 bases from J, with 17 bases in between. Germline-derived CDR1 and CDR2 are LNHDA and SQIVND (reference sequence). This CDR3 region has 15 residues. For the CDR3, the DNA is TGTGCCAGTAGTCAAAGCGCCGGATATTACTACGAGCAGTACTTC. Its translation: CASSQSAGYYYEQYF. Based on the CDR3 plus reference TRBV19 and TRBJ2-7, the full variable domain is DGGITQSPKYLFRKEGQNVTLSCEQNLNHDAMYWYRQDPGQGLRLIYYSQIVNDFQKGDIAEGYSVSREKKESFPLTVTSAQKNPTAFYLCASSQSAGYYYEQYFGPGTRLTVT.

The V gene is TRBV11-2, the J gene TRBJ2-7; 7 bases align to TRBD1. V was pared by 5 bases and J by 0 bases, with 4 bases of the junction left unmatched. CDR1 is SGHAT and CDR2 is FQNNGV in the germline V gene. This CDR3 is built from 14 residues. The CDR3 spells CASSHRDSSYEQYF. As DNA, the CDR3 is TGTGCCAGCAGCCATCGGGACAGCTCCTACGAGCAGTACTTC.

The chain couples TRBV6-1 to TRBJ1-5; a possible D gene is TRBD1 (5 bases). Trimming shortened V by 4 bases and J by 7 bases, and 20 bases separated the two germline ends. The length of the CDR3 is 16 residues. CDR1 is MNHNS and CDR2 is SASEGT in the germline V gene. CDR3 protein: CASSADDSPGVQPQHF. The CDR3 DNA is TGTGCCAGCAGTGCCGACGACAGCCCAGGAGTGCAGCCCCAGCATTTT.

The J gene is TRBJ2-5, the V gene TRBV2, with 7 bases aligning to TRBD2. This CDR3 spans 14 amino acids. With 5 bases clipped from V and 3 bases from J, the junction kept 6 bases outside the gene matches. The germline V gene has CDR1 SNHLY and CDR2 FYNNEI. The DNA of the CDR3 is TGTGCCAGCAGTTCCGGGACTACCGAAGAGACCCAGTACTTC. As protein: CASSSGTTEETQYF. Using reference TRBV2 and TRBJ2-5 for the parts outside the CDR3, the full variable domain is EPEVTQTPSHQVTQMGQEVILRCVPISNHLYFYWYRQILGQKVEFLVSFYNNEISEKSEIFDDQFSVERPDGSNFTLKIRSTKLEDSAMYFCASSSGTTEETQYFGPGTRLLVL.

The chain recombines TRBV27 with TRBJ1-2, with TRBD1 matching 9 bases. CDR1 MNHEY and CDR2 SMNVEV come from the germline V gene (reference sequence). The CDR3 has 16 amino acids. Trimming took 8 bases from V and 7 from J; bases not matched to a gene: 17. CDR3 DNA sequence: TGTGCCAGCCGTAGCACTAACAGGGGGCCCCAGGGTGGCTACACCTTC. Translating it yields CASRSTNRGPQGGYTF.

The chain is built from TRBV5-1 and TRBJ2-7; D might be TRBD1 or TRBD2, each matching 5 bases. There are 14 residues in the CDR3. CDR1 SGHRS and CDR2 YFSETQ come from the germline V gene. V was clipped by 0 bases and J by 2 bases, with 9 bases between them. CDR3: CASSLALGAYEQYF. In nucleotides, the CDR3 is TGCGCCAGCAGCTTGGCCCTGGGGGCCTACGAGCAGTACTTC.

The chain combines TRBV7-2 with TRBJ1-6; D remains ambiguous. The CDR3 has 15 amino acids. Germline V lookup: CDR1 SGHTA, CDR2 FQGNSA. With 0 bases removed from V and 7 bases from J, the gap between germline ends came to 10 bases. The CDR3 nucleotides are TGTGCCAGCAGCTTAGCGGTCGCAGCAAATTCACCCCTCCACTTT. Its translation is CASSLAVAANSPLHF.

The chain joins TRBV28 to TRBJ1-1, with no clear D. The V and J ends lost 6 bases and 3 bases respectively, with 11 bases between them. In germline, CDR1 is MDHEN, CDR2 SYDVKM. The CDR3 is 13 residues long. In nucleotides, the CDR3 is TGTGCCAGCAGCCCATCGACGCACACTGAAGCTTTCTTT. Protein product: CASSPSTHTEAFF.

The chain recombines TRBV9 with TRBJ2-5, with D possibly matching TRBD1 (5 bases). The CDR3 spans 15 residues. The germline CDR1 and CDR2 sequences are SGDLS and YYNGEE. V was clipped by 0 bases and J by 5 bases, with 14 bases between them. The CDR3 DNA follows: TGTGCCAGCAGCGTAGAAGGAACAGGCGGCGAGACCCAGTACTTC. It yields the protein CASSVEGTGGETQYF.

V and J are TRBV4-3 and TRBJ2-1; D possibly matches TRBD1 or TRBD2 (5 bases each). The germline CDR1 and CDR2 sequences are LGHNA and YSLEER. Trimming cost V 1 base and J 4 bases, with 11 bases left between them. CDR3 length: 15 amino acids. CDR3 nucleotides: TGCGCCAGCAGCCAAGGGGGGAAAAGTTACAATGAGCAGTTCTTC. It yields the protein CASSQGGKSYNEQFF.

The chain carries TRBV27 and TRBJ1-2; TRBD1 agrees at 7 bases. Germline V CDR1 and CDR2: MNHEY, SMNVEV (reference sequence). There are 15 residues in the CDR3. V shed 6 bases and J 2 bases; nucleotides not matched to a gene: 9. As DNA, the CDR3 is TGTGCCAGCAGCAGACTAGGGGGACAGAACTATGGCTACACCTTC. Translation gives CASSRLGGQNYGYTF.